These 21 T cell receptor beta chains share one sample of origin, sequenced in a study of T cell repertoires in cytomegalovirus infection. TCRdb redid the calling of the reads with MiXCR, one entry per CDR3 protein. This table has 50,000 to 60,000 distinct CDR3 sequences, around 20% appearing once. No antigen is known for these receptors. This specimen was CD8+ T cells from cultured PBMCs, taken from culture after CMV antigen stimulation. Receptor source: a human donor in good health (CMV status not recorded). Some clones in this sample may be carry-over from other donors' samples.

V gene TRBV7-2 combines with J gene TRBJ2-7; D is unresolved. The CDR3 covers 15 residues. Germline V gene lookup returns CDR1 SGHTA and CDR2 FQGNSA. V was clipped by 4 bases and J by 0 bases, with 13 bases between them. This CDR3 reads CASSYQTVSSYEQYF. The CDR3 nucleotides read TGTGCCAGCAGCTACCAGACGGTGAGCTCCTACGAGCAGTACTTC.

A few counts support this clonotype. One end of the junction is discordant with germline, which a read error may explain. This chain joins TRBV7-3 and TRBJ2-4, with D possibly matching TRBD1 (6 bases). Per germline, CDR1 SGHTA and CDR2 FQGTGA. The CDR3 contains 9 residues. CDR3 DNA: TGTGCCAGCAGCTACCCAGGGGACTTC. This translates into CASSYPGDF. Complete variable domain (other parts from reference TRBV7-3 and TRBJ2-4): GAGVSQTPSNKVTEKGKYVELRCDPISGHTALYWYRQSLGQGPEFLIYFQGTGAADDSGLPNDRFFAVRPEGSVSTLKIQRTERGDSAVYLCASSYPGDFGAGTRLSVL.

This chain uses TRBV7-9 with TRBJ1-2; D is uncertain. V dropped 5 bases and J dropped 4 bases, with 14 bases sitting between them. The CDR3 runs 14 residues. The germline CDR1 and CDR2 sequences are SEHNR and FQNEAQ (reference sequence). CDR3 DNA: TGTGCCAGCAGCCCCGGCGGATACCCCTATGGCTACACCTTC. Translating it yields CASSPGGYPYGYTF.

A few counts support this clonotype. The CDR3 DNA follows: TGTGCCAGCAGCGACGTAGGGTTGAACACTGAAGCTTTCTTT. It yields the protein CASSDVGLNTEAFF. The rearrangement joins TRBV7-6 to TRBJ1-1, with D uncertain. This CDR3 spans 14 amino acids. Trimming took 5 bases from V and 0 from J, leaving 10 bases between them. Germline V gene sequence: CDR1 SGHVS, CDR2 FNYEAQ.

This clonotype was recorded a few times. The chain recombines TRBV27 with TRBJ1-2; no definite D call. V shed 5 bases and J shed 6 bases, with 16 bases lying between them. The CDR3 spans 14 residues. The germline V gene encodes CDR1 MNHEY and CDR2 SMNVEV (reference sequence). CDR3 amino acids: CASSPWLGGNGYTF. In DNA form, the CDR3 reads TGTGCCAGCAGTCCTTGGCTCGGAGGAAATGGCTACACCTTC.

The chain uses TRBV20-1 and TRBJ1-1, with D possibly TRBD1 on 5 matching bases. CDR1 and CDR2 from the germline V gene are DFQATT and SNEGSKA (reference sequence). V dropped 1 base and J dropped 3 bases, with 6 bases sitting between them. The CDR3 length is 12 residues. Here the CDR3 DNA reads TGCAGTGCTAGAGTCAGGGACACTGAAGCTTTCTTT. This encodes CSARVRDTEAFF.

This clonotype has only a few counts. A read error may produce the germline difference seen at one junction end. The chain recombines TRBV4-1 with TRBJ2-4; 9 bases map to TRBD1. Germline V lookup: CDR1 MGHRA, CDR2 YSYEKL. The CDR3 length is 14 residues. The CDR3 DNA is TGCGCCAGCAGCCAAGAGGACAGGGGCCGCAAAAAGCACTTC. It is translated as CASSQEDRGRKKHF.

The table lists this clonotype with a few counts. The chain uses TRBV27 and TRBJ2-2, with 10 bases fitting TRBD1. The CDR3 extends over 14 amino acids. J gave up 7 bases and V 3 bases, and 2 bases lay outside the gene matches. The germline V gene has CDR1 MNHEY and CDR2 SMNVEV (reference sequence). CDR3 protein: CASSFGQGVGELFF. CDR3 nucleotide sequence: TGTGCCAGCAGTTTCGGACAGGGGGTCGGGGAGCTGTTTTTT.

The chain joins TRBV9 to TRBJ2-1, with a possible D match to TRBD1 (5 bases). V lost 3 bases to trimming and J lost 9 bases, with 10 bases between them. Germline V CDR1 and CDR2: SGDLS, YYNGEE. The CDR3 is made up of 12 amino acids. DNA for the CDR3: TGTGCCAGCAGCGACCAGGGTACTGAGCAGTTCTTC. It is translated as CASSDQGTEQFF. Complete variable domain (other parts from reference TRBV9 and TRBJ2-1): DSGVTQTPKHLITATGQRVTLRCSPRSGDLSVYWYQQSLDQGLQFLIQYYNGEERAKGNILERFSAQQFPDLHSELNLSSLELGDSALYFCASSDQGTEQFFGPGTRLTVL.

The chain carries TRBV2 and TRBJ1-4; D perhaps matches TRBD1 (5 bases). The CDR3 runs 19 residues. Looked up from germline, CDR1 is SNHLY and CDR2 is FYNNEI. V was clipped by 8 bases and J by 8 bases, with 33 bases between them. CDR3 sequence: CASGWGLNTLPGTEEKLFF. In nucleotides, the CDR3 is TGTGCCAGCGGGTGGGGACTGAATACTCTCCCGGGAACGGAGGAAAAACTGTTTTTT.

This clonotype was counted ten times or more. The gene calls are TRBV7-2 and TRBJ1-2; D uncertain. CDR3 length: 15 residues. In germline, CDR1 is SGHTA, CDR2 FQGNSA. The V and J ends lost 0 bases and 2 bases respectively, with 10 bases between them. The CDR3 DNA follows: TGTGCCAGCAGCTTAGCGCTTAGGCAGAACTATGGCTACACCTTC. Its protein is CASSLALRQNYGYTF. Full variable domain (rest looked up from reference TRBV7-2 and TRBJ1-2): GAGVSQSPSNKVTEKGKDVELRCDPISGHTALYWYRQSLGQGLEFLIYFQGNSAPDKSGLPSDRFSAERTGGSVSTLTIQRTQQEDSAVYLCASSLALRQNYGYTFGSGTRLTVV.

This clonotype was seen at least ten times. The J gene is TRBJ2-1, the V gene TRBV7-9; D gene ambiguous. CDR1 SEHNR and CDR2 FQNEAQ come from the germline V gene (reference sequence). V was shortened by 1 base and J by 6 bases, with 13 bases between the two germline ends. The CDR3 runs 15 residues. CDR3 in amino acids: CASSLEESPRNEQFF. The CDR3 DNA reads TGTGCCAGCAGCTTAGAGGAGTCGCCTCGCAATGAGCAGTTCTTC.

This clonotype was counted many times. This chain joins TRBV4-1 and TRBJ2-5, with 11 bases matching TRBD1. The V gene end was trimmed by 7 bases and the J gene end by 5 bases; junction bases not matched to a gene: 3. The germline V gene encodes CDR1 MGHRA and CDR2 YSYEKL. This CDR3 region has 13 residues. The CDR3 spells CASTGTGGETQYF. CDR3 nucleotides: TGCGCCAGCACCGGGACAGGGGGGGAGACCCAGTACTTC.

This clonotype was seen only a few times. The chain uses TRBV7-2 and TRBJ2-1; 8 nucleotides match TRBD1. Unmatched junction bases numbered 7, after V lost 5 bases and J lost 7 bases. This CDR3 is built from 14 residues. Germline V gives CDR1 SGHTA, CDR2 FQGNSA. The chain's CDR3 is CASSPGGFGNEQFF. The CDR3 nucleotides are TGTGCCAGCAGCCCAGGGGGCTTCGGGAATGAGCAGTTCTTC.

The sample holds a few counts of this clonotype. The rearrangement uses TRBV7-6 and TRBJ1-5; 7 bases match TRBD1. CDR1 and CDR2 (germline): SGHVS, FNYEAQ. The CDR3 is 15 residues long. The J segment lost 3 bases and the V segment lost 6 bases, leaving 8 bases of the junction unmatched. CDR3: CASSLTGQINQPQHF. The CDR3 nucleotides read TGTGCCAGCAGTTTAACGGGACAGATCAATCAGCCCCAGCATTTT.

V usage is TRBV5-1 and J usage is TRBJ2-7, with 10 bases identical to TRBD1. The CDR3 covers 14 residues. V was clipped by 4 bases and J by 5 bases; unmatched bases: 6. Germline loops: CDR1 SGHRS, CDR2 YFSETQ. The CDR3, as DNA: TGCGCCAGCAGCCGCGGACAGGGGGTGAACGAGCAGTACTTC. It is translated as CASSRGQGVNEQYF. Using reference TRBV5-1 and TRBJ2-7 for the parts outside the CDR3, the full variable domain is KAGVTQTPRYLIKTRGQQVTLSCSPISGHRSVSWYQQTPGQGLQFLFEYFSETQRNKGNFPGRFSGRQFSNSRSEMNVSTLELGDSALYLCASSRGQGVNEQYFGPGTRLTVT.

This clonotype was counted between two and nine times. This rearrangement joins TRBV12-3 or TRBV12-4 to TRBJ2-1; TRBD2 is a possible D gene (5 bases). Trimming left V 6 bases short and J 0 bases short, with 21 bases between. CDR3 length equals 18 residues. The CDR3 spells CASSTRRLTQSSYNEQFF. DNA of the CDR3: TGTGCCAGCAGCACACGGAGACTAACGCAATCCTCCTACAATGAGCAGTTCTTC.

In nucleotides, the CDR3 is TGTGCCATCAGTGAGTACAGGATGAACACTGAAGCTTTCTTT. The encoded protein is CAISEYRMNTEAFF. This chain joins TRBV10-3 and TRBJ1-1, with D perhaps TRBD1 (5 bases). Germline V CDR1 and CDR2: ENHRY, SYGVKD. There are 14 residues in the CDR3. V was trimmed by 1 base and J by 0 bases, leaving 6 bases between them.

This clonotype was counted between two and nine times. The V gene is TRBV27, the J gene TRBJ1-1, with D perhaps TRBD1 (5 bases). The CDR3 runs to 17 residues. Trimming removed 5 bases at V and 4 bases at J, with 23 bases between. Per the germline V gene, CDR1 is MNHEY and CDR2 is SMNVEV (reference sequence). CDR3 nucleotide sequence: TGTGCCAGCAGTCAACCCCCTTTCCAGGGTTGGGGCACTGAAGCTTTCTTT. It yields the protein CASSQPPFQGWGTEAFF.

Here the CDR3 DNA reads TGTGCCAGCAGCGGCGGACAGCAATACACCGGGGAGCTGTTTTTT. Protein: CASSGGQQYTGELFF. J is TRBJ2-2 and V is TRBV7-9; tentative D call: TRBD1 (6 bases). The CDR3 runs 15 residues. Deletions cut 5 bases from V and 3 bases from J, with 13 bases between. Germline CDR1 SEHNR, CDR2 FQNEAQ (reference sequence).

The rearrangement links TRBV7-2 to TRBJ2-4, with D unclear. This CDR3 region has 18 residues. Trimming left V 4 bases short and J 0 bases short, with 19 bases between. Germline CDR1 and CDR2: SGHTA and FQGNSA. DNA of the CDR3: TGTGCCAGCAGCTCCCTTTGGGCCGGCGATCGAGCCAAAAACATTCAGTACTTC. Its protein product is CASSSLWAGDRAKNIQYF.